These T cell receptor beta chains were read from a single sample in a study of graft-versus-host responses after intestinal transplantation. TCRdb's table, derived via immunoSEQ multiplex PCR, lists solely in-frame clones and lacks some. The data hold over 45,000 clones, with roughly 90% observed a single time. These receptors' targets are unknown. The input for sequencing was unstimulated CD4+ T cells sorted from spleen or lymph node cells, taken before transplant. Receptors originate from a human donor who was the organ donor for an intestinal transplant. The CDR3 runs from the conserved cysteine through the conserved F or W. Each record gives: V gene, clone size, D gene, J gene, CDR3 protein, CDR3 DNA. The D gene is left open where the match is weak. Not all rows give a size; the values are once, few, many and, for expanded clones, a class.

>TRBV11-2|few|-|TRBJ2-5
CASSLGSLAGGETQYF
TGTGCCAGCAGCTTAGGGTCATTAGCTGGTGGAGAGACCCAGTACTTC
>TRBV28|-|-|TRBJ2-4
CASSLVGGGKNIQYF
TGTGCCAGCAGTTTAGTAGGGGGGGGCAAAAACATTCAGTACTTC
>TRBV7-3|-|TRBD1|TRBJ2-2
CASSLTLGQGATGELFF
TGTGCCAGCAGCTTAACCCTGGGACAGGGGGCGACCGGGGAGCTGTTTTTT
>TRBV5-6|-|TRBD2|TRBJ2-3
CASRVGLAGTDTQYF
TGTGCCAGCAGGGTGGGACTAGCGGGAACAGATACGCAGTATTTT
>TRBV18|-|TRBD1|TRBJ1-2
CASSPRGQGAPNYGYTF
TGTGCCAGCTCACCCAGGGGACAGGGGGCGCCTAACTATGGCTACACCTTC
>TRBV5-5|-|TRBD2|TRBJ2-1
CASSLEGTSGRFNEQFF
TGTGCCAGCAGCTTGGAGGGAACTAGCGGGAGGTTCAATGAGCAGTTCTTC
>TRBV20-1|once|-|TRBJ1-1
CSASGGWSFF
TGCAGTGCTTCGGGCGGGTGGTCTTTCTTT
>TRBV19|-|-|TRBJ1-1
CASSRRRQERNTEAFF
TGTGCCAGTAGTCGTCGGCGACAGGAAAGGAACACTGAAGCTTTCTTT
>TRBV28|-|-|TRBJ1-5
CASSLGQLKIRNQPQHF
TGTGCCAGCAGTTTGGGGCAGCTTAAGATCAGGAATCAGCCCCAGCATTTT
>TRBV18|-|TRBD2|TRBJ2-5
CASSPTGLAGDPFNF
TGTGCCAGCTCACCAACAGGACTAGCGGGAGACCCCTTCAACTTC
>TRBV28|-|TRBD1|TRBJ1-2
CASSLPGQGSLDYGYTF
TGTGCCAGTTCTTTGCCGGGACAGGGAAGTTTAGACTATGGCTACACCTTC
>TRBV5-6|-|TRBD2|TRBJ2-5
CASSLAGHQETQYF
TGTGCCAGCAGCTTAGCGGGACACCAAGAGACCCAGTACTTC
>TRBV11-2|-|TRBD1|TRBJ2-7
CASSRGQGVSHYEQYF
TGTGCCAGCAGCAGAGGACAGGGGGTTTCTCATTACGAGCAGTACTTC
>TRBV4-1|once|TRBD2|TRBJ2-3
CASSQEGGLAGGQADTQYF
TGCGCCAGCAGCCAAGAAGGAGGACTAGCGGGAGGACAGGCAGATACGCAGTATTTT